The clone carrying this T cell receptor (beta chain) has just one count. This sample is drawn from a study of technical replicates of blood from a handful of donors. Clones were sequenced by immunoSEQ multiplex PCR, and TCRdb holds only the in-frame ones, with some missing. The table records around 81,000 clones, roughly 95% of them present only once. The CDR3 consists of 11 residues. The germline V gene encodes CDR1 SGHTA and CDR2 FQGNSA. The J segment lost 6 bases and the V segment lost 7 bases, leaving 3 bases of the junction unmatched. The sequence came from a human donor in good health. Source material: T cells isolated from PBMCs. The chain has TRBV7-2 and TRBJ2-7; TRBD1 agrees at 7 bases. CDR3: CASTGTVEQYF. The DNA for the CDR3 is TGTGCCAGCACGGGGACAGTCGAGCAGTACTTC.